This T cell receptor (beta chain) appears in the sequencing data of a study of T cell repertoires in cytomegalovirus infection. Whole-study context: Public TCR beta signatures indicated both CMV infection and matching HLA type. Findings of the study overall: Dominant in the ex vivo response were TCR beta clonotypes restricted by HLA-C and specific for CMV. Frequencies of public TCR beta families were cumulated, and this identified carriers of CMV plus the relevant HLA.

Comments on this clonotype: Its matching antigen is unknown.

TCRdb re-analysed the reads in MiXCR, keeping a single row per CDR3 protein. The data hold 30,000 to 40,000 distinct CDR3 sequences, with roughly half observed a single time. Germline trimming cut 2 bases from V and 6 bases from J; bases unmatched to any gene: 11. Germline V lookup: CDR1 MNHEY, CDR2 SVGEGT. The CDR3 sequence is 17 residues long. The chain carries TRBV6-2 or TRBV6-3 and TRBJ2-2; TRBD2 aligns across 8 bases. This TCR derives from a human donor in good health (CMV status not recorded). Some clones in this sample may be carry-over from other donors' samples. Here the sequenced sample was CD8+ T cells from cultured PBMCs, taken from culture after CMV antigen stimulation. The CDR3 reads CASSYRDRSGESGELFF. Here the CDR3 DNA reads TGTGCCAGCAGTTACAGGGACCGTAGCGGGGAATCCGGGGAGCTGTTTTTT.